This TCR beta chain was recovered during a study of identical twins. Template switching (which added a universal primer site) was used, and cDNA carried unique molecular identifiers. One entry per CDR3 protein, called by TCRdb with MiXCR from the 5' RACE reads. The sample lists some 1,600,000 distinct CDR3 sequences; about 32% were seen once. As to this clonotype: A much more abundant neighbour one base away suggests this may be a read error.

The CDR3 is 15 residues long. The V gene's germline CDR1 is MGHDK and CDR2 SYGVNS. Trimming cost V 6 bases and J 8 bases; bases outside gene matches: 12. The chain employs TRBV25-1 and TRBJ2-3; 9 bases fit TRBD2. Specimen: cord blood. This receptor was identified in a newborn girl in good health. The CDR3 loop reads CASSRGAGGPATQYF. The CDR3 nucleotides read TGTGCCAGCAGCCGCGGAGCGGGAGGTCCAGCTACGCAGTATTTT.